These 15 T cell receptor beta chains came from one sample sequenced in a study of shared clonotypes between healthy human individuals. Assay used: immunoSEQ multiplex PCR; TCRdb lists only in-frame clones, some missing. The data show approximately 1,500,000 clones, with about 96% seen just once and 1% to 1.5% held by the top ten. Input material: naive CD4+ T cells sorted from blood. Subset reported: CD45RA+ positively selected. The receptors were gathered from a man aged 25-45 years in good health.

In the case of this clone: This sample includes further DNA sequences coding for the same CDR3. The V and J genes are TRBV10-3 and TRBJ2-5; 8 positions agree with TRBD1. The germline CDR1 and CDR2 sequences are ENHRY and SYGVKD. The CDR3 covers 12 residues. With 9 bases clipped from V and 4 bases from J, the junction kept 4 bases outside the gene matches. The DNA of the CDR3 is TGTGCCATTGCAGGGGGCGGAGAGACCCAGTACTTC. Translation: CAIAGGGETQYF.

J is TRBJ1-2 and V is TRBV5-1; TRBD1 might be the D (6 bases). The V end was cut by 9 bases, the J end by 5 bases, with 20 bases between. There are 14 residues in the CDR3. Germline values: CDR1 SGHRS, CDR2 YFSETQ. CDR3 region: CATRPGAQGYGYTF. CDR3 sequence (DNA): TGCGCCACAAGGCCAGGGGCGCAAGGTTATGGCTACACCTTC.

V and J are TRBV5-1 and TRBJ1-3; TRBD1 aligns across 12 bases. The CDR3 extends over 16 amino acids. The V gene's germline CDR1 is SGHRS and CDR2 YFSETQ. The V segment lost 4 bases and the J segment 4 bases; nucleotides outside the gene matches: 6. CDR3 in DNA: TGCGCCAGCAGCGAGGGACAGGGGGCTTTCGGAAACACCATATATTTT. Residues: CASSEGQGAFGNTIYF.

The chain combines TRBV14 with TRBJ2-6; the D gene is possibly TRBD1 (5 bases). Trimming took off 1 base at V and 1 base at J, with 8 bases between the two ends. This CDR3 is built from 16 residues. The germline V gene encodes CDR1 SGHDN and CDR2 FVKESK. For the CDR3, the DNA is TGTGCCAGCAGCCAAGGCCCAGGGTCTGGGGCCAACGTCCTGACTTTC. Amino acid sequence: CASSQGPGSGANVLTF.

J is TRBJ2-3 and V is TRBV7-3; TRBD2 agrees at 7 bases. The CDR3 is made up of 16 amino acids. CDR1 is SGHTA and CDR2 is FQGTGA in the germline V gene. Unmatched junction bases numbered 8, after V lost 1 base and J lost 4 bases. This CDR3 is CASSLIAGERADTQYF. Written as DNA, the CDR3 is TGTGCCAGCAGCTTAATCGCGGGAGAAAGGGCAGATACGCAGTATTTT.

The rearrangement uses TRBV5-1 and TRBJ2-5; D is unclear. CDR1 SGHRS and CDR2 YFSETQ come from the germline V gene. V dropped 0 bases and J dropped 2 bases, with 11 bases sitting between them. CDR3 size: 15 residues. CDR3 sequence (DNA): TGCGCCAGCAGCTTGGGGCTTCAACCTCAAGAGACCCAGTACTTC. This encodes CASSLGLQPQETQYF.

The chain uses TRBV7-9 and TRBJ2-2; a possible D gene is TRBD1 (8 bases). The CDR3 extends over 17 amino acids. The ends were cut back, 5 bases at V and 6 bases at J, with 22 bases in the middle. CDR1 is SEHNR, CDR2 FQNEAQ, per germline (reference sequence). The CDR3 bases are TGTGCCAGCAGCCCCAATCGACAGGGGAGGGTGCCCGGGGAGCTGTTTTTT. Translating it yields CASSPNRQGRVPGELFF.

The chain's CDR3 is CASSADSFSGANVLTF. In DNA, the CDR3 is TGTGCCAGCAGTGCGGACAGTTTCTCTGGGGCCAACGTCCTGACTTTC. The V and J genes are TRBV27 and TRBJ2-6; D is possibly TRBD1 (6 bases). The CDR3 extends over 16 amino acids. The V and J ends lost 5 bases and 0 bases respectively, with 11 bases between them. Germline CDR1 and CDR2: MNHEY and SMNVEV (reference sequence).

V gene TRBV7-2 combines with J gene TRBJ2-7; the match to TRBD2 covers 13 bases. The CDR3 length is 18 residues. Unmatched junction bases numbered 13, after V lost 5 bases and J lost 3 bases. Germline CDR1 and CDR2: SGHTA and FQGNSA. CDR3 coding DNA: TGTGCCAGCAGCGTGAGATCCGGGACTAGCGGGGCCAGCTACGAGCAGTACTTC. Translated, it gives CASSVRSGTSGASYEQYF.

The rearrangement links TRBV28 to TRBJ2-1; no clear D. Germline V gene lookup returns CDR1 MDHEN and CDR2 SYDVKM. This CDR3 comprises 17 residues. V gave up 3 bases and J gave up 0 bases, with 15 bases separating them. CDR3 loop: CASSFSSGRVSYNEQFF. The CDR3 nucleotides read TGTGCCAGCAGTTTCTCCTCAGGACGAGTCTCCTACAATGAGCAGTTCTTC.

This chain connects TRBV9 to TRBJ2-1; 14 nucleotides match TRBD2. The V gene's germline CDR1 is SGDLS and CDR2 YYNGEE. This CDR3 contains 15 residues. V was pared by 2 bases and J by 8 bases, with 3 bases of the junction left unmatched. The CDR3 loop reads CASSVGTSGSDEQFF. The CDR3 nucleotides are TGTGCCAGCAGCGTGGGGACTAGCGGGAGTGATGAGCAGTTCTTC. The variable domain in full, completed from reference TRBV9 and TRBJ2-1, reads DSGVTQTPKHLITATGQRVTLRCSPRSGDLSVYWYQQSLDQGLQFLIQYYNGEERAKGNILERFSAQQFPDLHSELNLSSLELGDSALYFCASSVGTSGSDEQFFGPGTRLTVL.

V is TRBV28 and J is TRBJ2-7; 9 bases map to TRBD1. J gave up 5 bases and V 5 bases, and 7 bases lay outside the gene matches. CDR3 length equals 14 residues. Germline-derived CDR1 and CDR2 are MDHEN and SYDVKM. In DNA form, the CDR3 reads TGTGCCAGCAGTCCCGGGACAGGGTGGGACGAGCAGTACTTC. Amino acids: CASSPGTGWDEQYF.

CDR3 sequence (DNA): TGTGCCAGCAGCGTTGACGGCGATAACTATGGCTACACCTTC. Its protein is CASSVDGDNYGYTF. The rearrangement links TRBV9 to TRBJ1-2; no definite D call. In germline, CDR1 is SGDLS, CDR2 YYNGEE. The CDR3 runs to 14 residues. Trimming stripped 2 bases from V and 1 base from J, with 9 bases between.

This clone was picked up one time. This CDR3 is also generated by other DNA sequences in the sample. CDR3 protein: CASTLGYEQYF. Written as DNA, the CDR3 is TGTGCCAGCACCCTAGGGTACGAGCAGTACTTC. This chain links TRBV28 with TRBJ2-7; D remains ambiguous. The CDR3 consists of 11 residues. The V gene lost 7 bases and the J gene lost 4 bases, with 8 bases spanning the gap. Germline-derived CDR1 and CDR2 are MDHEN and SYDVKM.

This clone was detected only once. This sequence joins TRBV7-9 and TRBJ1-3; D gene uncertain. Germline lookup yields CDR1 SEHNR and CDR2 FQNEAQ (reference sequence). The CDR3 length is 16 residues. The V gene lost 6 bases and the J gene lost 1 base, with 16 bases spanning the gap. DNA for the CDR3: TGTGCCAGCAGTCCCAAAGGGTTGGCGTCTGGAAACACCATATATTTT. This translates into CASSPKGLASGNTIYF.